This T cell receptor beta chain was found in a study of T cell repertoires in aging, cancer and after chemotherapy. Whole-study context: Glioblastoma patients receiving temozolomide-based therapy gave paired samples before and after chemotherapy. The whole study produced a dataset of roughly 8.8 million TCR reads.

V gave up 4 bases and J gave up 2 bases; unmatched junction bases: 5. The CDR3 spans 15 residues. Looked up from germline, CDR1 is SEHNR and CDR2 is FQNEAQ (reference sequence). The sample holds a few counts of this clonotype. Its antigen is not identified. Peripheral blood genomic DNA, not sorted cells or RNA, was the template. Study-wide points: In healthy donors, age-related TCR diversity loss mainly reflected lost richness. No conclusions about immunological memory after chemotherapy can be drawn from the repertoire data.

Multiplex touch-down PCR with TRB-A/B primers amplified rearranged V-D-J TRB sequences. TCRdb itself ran the multiplex PCR reads through MiXCR, one entry per CDR3 protein. The sample holds approximately 3,000 distinct CDR3 sequences, 25% to 30% seen once. The chain recombines TRBV7-9 with TRBJ2-3; the match to TRBD2 covers 8 bases. The clonotype comes from a human donor with a solid tumor. The sample taken for sequencing was blood. The CDR3 coding sequence is TGTGCCAGCAGCTGGCGGGGGGTCGACACAGATACGCAGTATTTT. Its translation is CASSWRGVDTDTQYF.